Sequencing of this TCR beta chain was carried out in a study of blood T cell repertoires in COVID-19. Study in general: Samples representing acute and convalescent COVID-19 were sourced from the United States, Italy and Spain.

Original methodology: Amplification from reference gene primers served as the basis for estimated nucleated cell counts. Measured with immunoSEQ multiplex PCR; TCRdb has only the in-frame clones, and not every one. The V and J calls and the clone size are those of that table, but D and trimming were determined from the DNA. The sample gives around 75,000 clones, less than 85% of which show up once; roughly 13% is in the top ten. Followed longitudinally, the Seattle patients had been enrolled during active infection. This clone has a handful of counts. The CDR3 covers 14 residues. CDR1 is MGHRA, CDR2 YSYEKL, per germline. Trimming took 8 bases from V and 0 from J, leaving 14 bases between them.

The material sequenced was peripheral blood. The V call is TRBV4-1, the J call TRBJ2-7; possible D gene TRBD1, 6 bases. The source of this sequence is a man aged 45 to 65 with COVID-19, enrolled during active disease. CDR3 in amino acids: CASGGGRSSYEQYF. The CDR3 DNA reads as TGCGCCAGCGGGGGCGGGCGAAGCTCCTACGAGCAGTACTTC.